The subject of this entry is one T cell receptor beta chain. Per the original methods: Estimation of nucleated cell counts was performed using reference gene primer amplification. Repertoires were generated with immunoSEQ multiplex PCR, while TCRdb's copy carries only in-frame clones and drops some. V, J and clone size were drawn from that table, and D and trimming were deduced from the DNA. The data contain about 130,000 clones, approximately 80% of them singletons. This entry is derived from a study of blood T cell repertoires in COVID-19. Study overall: Material from acute and convalescent COVID-19 was sourced from the United States, Italy and Spain. The cDNA or gDNA used as material had been derived from T cells, B-cell-depleted T cells, or PBMCs.

Germline lookup yields CDR1 KGHDR and CDR2 SFDVKD. The CDR3 consists of 16 residues. V was pared by 4 bases and J by 5 bases, with 10 bases of the junction left unmatched. The chain combines TRBV24-1 with TRBJ2-7; 10 bases map to TRBD1. This clonotype originated in a man aged 55 to 70 with acute or convalescent COVID-19. The sequencing sample was made of peripheral blood. CDR3 nucleotides: TGTGCCACCAGTGACCCTGGGACAGGGGAGGGTCACGAGCAGTACTTC. This translates into CATSDPGTGEGHEQYF.